Listed below are T cell receptor beta chains from one sample, sequenced in a study of blood T cell repertoires in COVID-19. Only in-frame clones appear in the TCRdb table, and some are missing; sequencing was by immunoSEQ multiplex PCR. The sample lists around 100,000 clones; approximately 84% were seen once. Source material: peripheral blood. These receptor sequences come from a man aged 35 to 55 with active or convalescent COVID-19. The CDR3 runs from the conserved cysteine through the conserved F or W. The D gene is left open where the match is weak. Rows may omit the clone size; those that give it use once, few, many or a size class.

D | J | V | size | DNA | CDR3
NA | TRBJ2-2 | TRBV27 | NA | TGTGCCAGCACCCCGGGTGGCGGGGAGCTGTTTTTT | CASTPGGGELFF
NA | TRBJ2-3 | TRBV7-3 | NA | TGTGCCAGCAGCTTCGATGCGTCAAGCACAGATACGCAGTATTTT | CASSFDASSTDTQYF
NA | TRBJ1-6 | TRBV6-5 | NA | TGTGCCAGCAGTTACCCGGAGTCTAATTCACCCCTCCACTTT | CASSYPESNSPLHF
NA | TRBJ1-1 | TRBV19 | NA | TGTGCCAGTAGCCAGGGCCGGAACACTGAAGCTTTCTTT | CASSQGRNTEAFF
NA | TRBJ2-2 | TRBV10-1 | NA | TGCGCCAGCAGTCCGGACTTTGCGGAGCTGTTTTTT | CASSPDFAELFF
NA | TRBJ2-3 | TRBV11-2 | NA | TGTGCCAGCAGCTTCGGGGACTGGACGGGAGATTACACAGATACGCAGTATTTT | CASSFGDWTGDYTDTQYF
NA | TRBJ1-6 | TRBV11-2 | few | TGTGCCAGCAGCTTAGTCTCTGGACAAACCTATTCACCCCTCCACTTT | CASSLVSGQTYSPLHF
TRBD1 | TRBJ2-7 | TRBV7-3 | NA | TGTGCCAGCAGCTCAACCTCGGGACAGGGTGAGCAGTACTTC | CASSSTSGQGEQYF
NA | TRBJ1-4 | TRBV18 | once | TGTGCCAGCTCACCCGATAGGAGTAATGAAAAACTGTTTTTT | CASSPDRSNEKLFF
TRBD1 | TRBJ1-2 | TRBV11-2 | NA | TGTGCCAGCAGCCGGGACAGCAACTATGGCTACACCTTC | CASSRDSNYGYTF
TRBD2 | TRBJ2-3 | TRBV5-1 | NA | TGCGCCAGCAGCTTTACTAGCGGGGACACAGATACGCAGTATTTT | CASSFTSGDTDTQYF
TRBD1 | TRBJ1-1 | TRBV19 | NA | TGTGCCAGTAGTCGCCTGGGACAGGGGGCAGATGAAGCTTTCTTT | CASSRLGQGADEAFF
NA | TRBJ1-1 | TRBV7-9 | once | TGTGCCAGCAGCTTGGAGGGGCCGAACACTGAAGCTTTCTTT | CASSLEGPNTEAFF
TRBD1 | TRBJ2-7 | TRBV5-4 | few | TGTGCCAGCAGCTTTGGACGGGACAGAAGTTACGAGCAGTACTTC | CASSFGRDRSYEQYF
TRBD1 | TRBJ1-4 | TRBV29-1 | NA | TGCAGCGTTGTGGAAAACAGGGGGGAAAAACTGTTTTTT | CSVVENRGEKLFF
NA | TRBJ2-3 | TRBV9 | NA | TGTGCCAGCAGCGTAGCTCGGGAACAGACCGGGGATACGCAGTATTTT | CASSVAREQTGDTQYF
NA | TRBJ2-7 | TRBV5-1 | NA | TGCGCCAGCGGTTCAGGGTCCACCTACGAGCAGTACTTC | CASGSGSTYEQYF